This TCR beta chain is drawn from a study of T cells in localized non-small cell lung cancer. This clone appeared a single time. Profiling relied on immunoSEQ multiplex PCR, and the TCRdb table lists in-frame clones only, not all of them. Of more than 70,000 clones listed, approximately 84% are singletons. Germline CDR1 is GTSNPN and CDR2 is SVGIG (reference sequence). V trimming: 2 bases; J trimming: 4 bases; junction bases outside the gene matches: 9. This CDR3 region has 16 residues. The sequence was collected from a man aged 35-75 years with stage I lung adenocarcinoma. The sequences come from peripheral blood, collected before any cancer treatment. The J gene is TRBJ2-1, the V gene TRBV30, with 9 bases lining up with TRBD2. For the CDR3, the DNA is TGTGCCTGGAGTTCGGCTAGCGGGACCGTATACAATGAGCAGTTCTTC. It translates to CAWSSASGTVYNEQFF.